The T cell receptor beta chain described here comes from a study of blood T cell repertoires in COVID-19. Study details: Collection of acute and convalescent COVID-19 samples took place in the United States, Italy and Spain. The cDNA or gDNA used as material had been derived from T cells, B-cell-depleted T cells, or PBMCs.

Trimming removed 5 bases from V and 4 bases from J; junction bases left unmatched: 4. The germline CDR1 and CDR2 sequences are MDHEN and SYDVKM. The CDR3 extends over 14 amino acids. In the source study's methods: Estimation of nucleated cell counts was performed using reference gene primer amplification. Profiling relied on immunoSEQ multiplex PCR, and the TCRdb table lists in-frame clones only, not all of them. D and trimming come from the DNA, and the V and J calls and clone size come from that table. Of 60,000 to 70,000 clones in the sample, approximately 86% were seen once. This receptor was identified in a man between 40 and 49 years old with COVID-19, enrolled during active disease. The gene calls are TRBV28 and TRBJ1-5, with TRBD1 matching 8 bases. The sequenced sample consisted of peripheral blood. CDR3 sequence: CASSQQGENQPQHF. CDR3 nucleotide sequence: TGTGCCAGCAGTCAACAGGGGGAAAATCAGCCCCAGCATTTT.